These T cell receptor beta chains were read from a single sample in a study of control samples from healthy donors and cancer patients. Assay used: immunoSEQ multiplex PCR; TCRdb lists only in-frame clones, some missing. The repertoire has over 200,000 clones, around 80% of them found once; the top ten carry about an eighth. The sample taken for sequencing was PBMCs. The receptors stem from a woman aged 60-70 years with lung cancer. The CDR3 runs from the conserved cysteine through the conserved F or W.

V	J	CDR3
TRBV5-1	TRBJ2-7	CASSLAGNPYEQYF
TRBV19	TRBJ2-4	CASNRRVGSKNIQYF
TRBV5-5	TRBJ2-5	CASSSGLAGNQETQYF
TRBV9	TRBJ2-7	CASSVGVQSSYEQYF
TRBV7-6	TRBJ2-6	CASSLLGQGSSGANVLTF
TRBV7-3	TRBJ2-1	CASSLSSVTNEQFF
TRBV5-1	TRBJ1-4	CASSLGQTTNEKLFF
TRBV9	TRBJ1-4	CASSGRPGVNEKLFF
TRBV2	TRBJ1-5	CASVRGGGDQPQHF
TRBV5-1	TRBJ2-5	CASSLGQGLGETQYF
TRBV5-4	TRBJ2-3	CASSLGLAGITDTQYF
TRBV4-1	TRBJ1-1	CASSQGGGQRTEAFF
TRBV27	TRBJ1-1	CASSRDREAFF
TRBV7-8	TRBJ1-6	CASSFLNSPLHF
TRBV10-3	TRBJ1-3	CAISESHPSSGNTIYF
TRBV7-2	TRBJ2-7	CASSFDSSAAYEQYF
TRBV5-8	TRBJ2-1	CASSTYRGNEQFF
TRBV6-5	TRBJ1-3	CASSSFGNTIYF
TRBV7-8	TRBJ1-4	CASRVGTADEKLFF
TRBV5-8	TRBJ1-1	CASSLHIRGVKWNTEAFF
TRBV3-1/TRBV3-2	TRBJ1-2	CASSPLGGSVDYTF
TRBV9	TRBJ1-5	CASSVGTGHNQPQHF
TRBV7-3	TRBJ1-1	CASSLMARGLIGGAFF
TRBV5-1	TRBJ1-2	CASSPGTFYGYTF
TRBV7-9	TRBJ2-1	CASSLGPNTNEQFF
TRBV7-6	TRBJ1-1	CASSLTRTNEAFF
TRBV2	TRBJ2-3	CASSRAGSTDTQYF
TRBV5-1	TRBJ2-7	CASSLGDGPYEQYF
TRBV6-5	TRBJ2-5	CASSYSRGEKETQYF
TRBV5-1	TRBJ2-3	CASSLIGQGTDTQYF